Below are 25 T cell receptor beta chains sequenced from a single sample in a study of T cell responses to AZD1222 COVID-19 vaccine. Sequencing used immunoSEQ multiplex PCR; TCRdb keeps in-frame clones, though not all of them. This table holds more than 150,000 clones, approximately 90% found once. The starting material was peripheral blood, obtained on day 0 of AZD1222 vaccination. The receptors shown here come from an adult in good health.

The chain couples TRBV11-2 to TRBJ2-6; 7 bases line up with TRBD2. The CDR3 is 16 residues long. The junction had 8 bases not matched to a gene; V was cut back by 7 bases and J by 2 bases. Germline values: CDR1 SGHAT, CDR2 FQNNGV. The CDR3 spells CASNRGDKAGANVLTF. The CDR3 DNA is TGTGCCAGCAATCGGGGGGATAAGGCTGGGGCCAACGTCCTGACTTTC.

CDR3 sequence: CASSGPGLDVSDTQYF. DNA for the CDR3: TGTGCCAGCAGTGGCCCGGGACTAGACGTGTCAGATACGCAGTATTTT. The chain links TRBV28 to TRBJ2-3, with TRBD2 matching 8 bases. The CDR3 sequence is 16 residues long. With 5 bases clipped from V and 4 bases from J, the junction kept 11 bases outside the gene matches. The germline V gene has CDR1 MDHEN and CDR2 SYDVKM.

CDR3 sequence: CASSPSRDEQYF. The CDR3 nucleotides read TGTGCCAGCAGCCCCTCACGGGACGAGCAGTACTTC. The gene calls are TRBV7-9 and TRBJ2-7; D gene uncertain. This CDR3 comprises 12 residues. Trimming removed 5 bases from V and 5 bases from J, with 10 bases in between. In germline, CDR1 is SEHNR, CDR2 FQNEAQ (reference sequence).

V and J are TRBV5-1 and TRBJ1-1; maybe TRBD1 (5 bases). Germline V gives CDR1 SGHRS, CDR2 YFSETQ. This CDR3 has 12 amino acids. V dropped 10 bases and J dropped 4 bases, with 14 bases sitting between them. CDR3 protein: CAQVTGATEAFF. CDR3 nucleotides: TGCGCCCAGGTAACAGGAGCCACTGAAGCTTTCTTT.

V usage is TRBV6-2 or TRBV6-3 and J usage is TRBJ1-1; weak D call: TRBD1 (5 bases). Trimming shortened V by 5 bases and J by 4 bases, and 17 bases separated the two germline ends. The CDR3 consists of 15 residues. In germline, CDR1 is MNHEY, CDR2 SVGEGT. This CDR3 is CASSPTQEAVTEAFF. The CDR3 DNA follows: TGTGCCAGCAGTCCAACACAGGAGGCGGTCACTGAAGCTTTCTTT.

The J gene is TRBJ2-5, the V gene TRBV5-1; D ambiguous. This CDR3 has 13 residues. Trimming took off 1 base at V and 5 bases at J, with 9 bases between the two ends. CDR1 SGHRS and CDR2 YFSETQ come from the germline V gene. The CDR3 coding sequence is TGCGCCAGCAGCTTGAGTGGGTCGGAGACCCAGTACTTC. Translated, it gives CASSLSGSETQYF.

The chain uses TRBV20-1 and TRBJ2-3; 10 bases align to TRBD2. Germline V gene data show CDR1 as DFQATT and CDR2 as SNEGSKA (reference sequence). V lost 3 bases and J lost 4; bases outside the gene matches: 7. CDR3 length equals 15 residues. The CDR3 nucleotides read TGCAGTGCTAGTCGGGCTAGCGGGAGCCCAGATACGCAGTATTTT. Translation gives CSASRASGSPDTQYF.

The V gene is TRBV7-3, the J gene TRBJ2-1; D call uncertain. The CDR3 extends over 13 amino acids. Germline CDR1 SGHTA, CDR2 FQGTGA. V lost 2 bases, J lost 4 bases, and 6 bases lay in between. The CDR3 loop reads CASSLRVYNEQFF. The CDR3 DNA follows: TGTGCCAGCAGCTTACGAGTTTACAATGAGCAGTTCTTC. The full variable domain, rest sourced from reference TRBV7-3 and TRBJ2-1, is GAGVSQTPSNKVTEKGKYVELRCDPISGHTALYWYRQSLGQGPEFLIYFQGTGAADDSGLPNDRFFAVRPEGSVSTLKIQRTERGDSAVYLCASSLRVYNEQFFGPGTRLTVL.

The chain uses TRBV10-3 and TRBJ1-2; D ambiguous. CDR3 length equals 14 residues. V was pared by 2 bases and J by 1 base, with 8 bases between. CDR1 and CDR2 (germline): ENHRY, SYGVKD. CDR3 region: CAISEASHNYGYTF. CDR3 DNA: TGTGCCATCAGTGAGGCCAGCCATAACTATGGCTACACCTTC.

V is TRBV30 and J is TRBJ2-7, with D unresolved. The V and J ends lost 4 bases and 5 bases respectively, with 9 bases between them. The CDR3 sequence is 11 residues long. CDR1 GTSNPN and CDR2 SVGIG come from the germline V gene (reference sequence). CDR3 sequence: CAWIFGHEQYF. For the CDR3, the DNA is TGTGCCTGGATCTTCGGGCACGAGCAGTACTTC.

The chain has TRBV7-2 and TRBJ2-4; tentatively, D is TRBD2 (7 bases). Germline assignment: CDR1 SGHTA and CDR2 FQGNSA. V lost 5 bases and J lost 8, with 13 bases in between. The CDR3 contains 13 residues. CDR3 nucleotide sequence: TGTGCCAGCAGCCTAGGGGGGAGGGACATTCAGTACTTC. It specifies CASSLGGRDIQYF.

The chain recombines TRBV27 with TRBJ2-7; TRBD1 or TRBD2 may be the D gene (5 bases each). Trimming cost V 3 bases and J 0 bases, with 12 bases left between them. Per germline, CDR1 MNHEY and CDR2 SMNVEV (reference sequence). CDR3 size: 15 residues. CDR3 amino acids: CASSFGTPSSYEQYF. CDR3 DNA: TGTGCCAGCAGTTTTGGGACGCCGAGCTCCTACGAGCAGTACTTC.

The rearrangement uses TRBV7-6 and TRBJ1-3, with D uncertain. CDR3 length: 14 residues. Trimming shortened V by 2 bases and J by 0 bases, and 5 bases separated the two germline ends. Germline loops: CDR1 SGHVS, CDR2 FNYEAQ. CDR3 residues: CASSLLGSGNTIYF. The CDR3, as DNA: TGTGCCAGCAGCTTACTAGGCTCTGGAAACACCATATATTTT.

The chain employs TRBV5-1 and TRBJ1-2; tentatively, D is TRBD1 (6 bases). With 0 bases removed from V and 4 bases from J, the gap between germline ends came to 19 bases. The CDR3 length is 17 residues. CDR1 SGHRS and CDR2 YFSETQ come from the germline V gene. This chain's CDR3 is CASSLGFGGGRGYGYTF. CDR3 nucleotides: TGCGCCAGCAGCTTGGGTTTTGGCGGGGGGCGAGGCTATGGCTACACCTTC. Combining the CDR3 with reference TRBV5-1 and TRBJ1-2 gives the whole variable domain KAGVTQTPRYLIKTRGQQVTLSCSPISGHRSVSWYQQTPGQGLQFLFEYFSETQRNKGNFPGRFSGRQFSNSRSEMNVSTLELGDSALYLCASSLGFGGGRGYGYTFGSGTRLTVV.

The chain uses TRBV28 and TRBJ1-2; 7 nucleotides line up with TRBD1. Trimming at V came to 6 bases and at J to 3 bases, leaving 16 bases not matched to a gene. Germline values: CDR1 MDHEN, CDR2 SYDVKM. The CDR3 spans 17 residues. The CDR3 DNA follows: TGTGCCAGCAGAGCCACTTCAGGGGGAGGGGTTGACTATGGCTACACCTTC. Translation: CASRATSGGGVDYGYTF.

The chain joins TRBV3-1 (or the pseudogene TRBV3-2) to TRBJ1-4; D is perhaps TRBD1 (5 bases). The V and J ends lost 5 bases and 8 bases respectively, with 18 bases between them. Germline V gives CDR1 LGHDT, CDR2 YNNKEL (reference sequence). The length of the CDR3 is 15 residues. CDR3 in amino acids: CASSDRGFLSEKLFF. CDR3 nucleotide sequence: TGTGCCAGCAGCGACCGGGGCTTCCTATCAGAAAAACTGTTTTTT.

The rearrangement links TRBV24-1 to TRBJ2-2; no clear D. V was shortened by 9 bases and J by 5 bases, with 6 bases between the two germline ends. Germline-derived CDR1 and CDR2 are KGHDR and SFDVKD. CDR3 size: 11 residues. CDR3 DNA: TGTGCCACCTACGGTACCGGGGAGCTGTTTTTT. Residues: CATYGTGELFF.

V and J are TRBV3-1 (or the pseudogene TRBV3-2) and TRBJ1-2, with 7 bases fitting TRBD1. The germline CDR1 and CDR2 sequences are LGHDT and YNNKEL (reference sequence). This CDR3 spans 14 amino acids. Losses at the gene ends were 4 bases for V and 4 bases for J; bases not matched to a gene: 6. The CDR3 sequence is CASSRDRTGYGYTF. The CDR3 coding sequence is TGTGCCAGCAGCCGAGACCGGACAGGCTATGGCTACACCTTC.

The V gene is TRBV19, the J gene TRBJ2-1; TRBD2 aligns across 14 bases. J gave up 7 bases and V 4 bases, and 6 bases lay outside the gene matches. Per the germline V gene, CDR1 is LNHDA and CDR2 is SQIVND (reference sequence). The CDR3 loop spans 16 amino acids. CDR3 bases: TGTGCCAGTAGTAGACTAGCGGGAGGGCCGGAAAATGAGCAGTTCTTC. Its translation is CASSRLAGGPENEQFF. Complete variable domain (other parts from reference TRBV19 and TRBJ2-1): DGGITQSPKYLFRKEGQNVTLSCEQNLNHDAMYWYRQDPGQGLRLIYYSQIVNDFQKGDIAEGYSVSREKKESFPLTVTSAQKNPTAFYLCASSRLAGGPENEQFFGPGTRLTVL.

V usage is TRBV7-2 and J usage is TRBJ1-5; weak D call: TRBD1 (5 bases). V lost 1 base and J 6 bases, leaving 16 bases between the germline ends. CDR1 is SGHTA, CDR2 FQGNSA, per germline. This CDR3 is 16 amino acids long. This CDR3 is CASSLGQPSGGQPQHF. The CDR3 DNA reads TGTGCCAGCAGCTTAGGACAGCCATCGGGGGGTCAGCCCCAGCATTTT.

The rearrangement links TRBV3-1 (or the pseudogene TRBV3-2) to TRBJ1-2; D unresolved. Germline V lookup: CDR1 LGHDT, CDR2 YNNKEL (reference sequence). This CDR3 region has 14 residues. V lost 1 base, J lost 2 bases, and 8 bases lay in between. CDR3 nucleotides: TGTGCCAGCAGCCAAGCGGGTGGAAACTATGGCTACACCTTC. It specifies CASSQAGGNYGYTF.

This chain uses TRBV11-3 with TRBJ1-3; 7 nucleotides line up with TRBD1. The CDR3 extends over 18 amino acids. Trimming cost V 1 base and J 4 bases; bases outside gene matches: 13. Germline V gene lookup returns CDR1 SGHNT and CDR2 YENEEA. The CDR3 DNA is TGTGCCAGCAGCTTAGGAGGGACAGCCTCCAAGGGAGGAAACACCATATATTTT. Translation: CASSLGGTASKGGNTIYF.

This clone appeared once. CDR3 coding DNA: TGTGCCAGCAGCTCAACTAGCGGGACTTACGAGCAGTACTTC. Residues: CASSSTSGTYEQYF. This chain links TRBV11-1 with TRBJ2-7, with 10 bases that match TRBD2. Unmatched junction bases numbered 4, after V lost 4 bases and J lost 4 bases. The CDR3 consists of 14 residues. Per germline, CDR1 SGHAT and CDR2 FQDESV (reference sequence).

The rearrangement joins TRBV5-1 to TRBJ2-2; TRBD2 aligns across 13 bases. With 4 bases clipped from V and 6 bases from J, the junction kept 12 bases outside the gene matches. There are 18 residues in the CDR3. The V gene's germline CDR1 is SGHRS and CDR2 YFSETQ. The DNA for the CDR3 is TGCGCCAGCAGCCTCGGGACTAGCGGGACCTTCTTAGCCGGGGAGCTGTTTTTT. It translates to CASSLGTSGTFLAGELFF. The full variable domain, its missing parts supplied by reference TRBV5-1 and TRBJ2-2, is KAGVTQTPRYLIKTRGQQVTLSCSPISGHRSVSWYQQTPGQGLQFLFEYFSETQRNKGNFPGRFSGRQFSNSRSEMNVSTLELGDSALYLCASSLGTSGTFLAGELFFGEGSRLTVL.

This sequence joins TRBV14 and TRBJ2-7; D possibly matches TRBD1 or TRBD2 (5 bases each). Germline CDR1 is SGHDN and CDR2 is FVKESK. This CDR3 is built from 13 residues. V lost 7 bases and J 2 bases, leaving 12 bases between the germline ends. The CDR3 bases are TGTGCCAGCACTGGGGGTTCTCCCTACGAGCAGTACTTC. Amino acid sequence: CASTGGSPYEQYF.